One and the same sample provided the 10 T cell receptor beta chains below, sequenced in a study of cytomegalovirus exposure and HLA in healthy donors. PCR used 60 Vbeta primers and 13 Jbeta primers. The table came from immunoSEQ multiplex PCR; TCRdb's copy has only in-frame clones and leaves some out. The sample lists 150,000 to 200,000 clones; over 75% were seen once. The sequenced material came from PBMCs. These receptors all stem from a young man in good health and CMV-seropositive.

The chain is built from TRBV2 and TRBJ2-3; no clear D. CDR1 is SNHLY and CDR2 is FYNNEI in the germline V gene. CDR3 size: 11 residues. Trimming removed 5 bases at V and 2 bases at J, with 2 bases between. DNA for the CDR3: TGTGCCAGCAGTTACACAGATACGCAGTATTTT. As protein: CASSYTDTQYF.

The chain is built from TRBV30 and TRBJ2-3; D unclear. The germline V gene has CDR1 GTSNPN and CDR2 SVGIG (reference sequence). The CDR3 sequence is 14 residues long. V was cut by 2 bases and J by 2 bases, with 11 bases left in between. CDR3 nucleotides: TGTGCCTGGAGTCAGGTTGGATTCACAGATACGCAGTATTTT. Amino acids: CAWSQVGFTDTQYF.

This chain uses TRBV5-8 with TRBJ1-5; D is unresolved. V dropped 5 bases and J dropped 0 bases, with 9 bases sitting between them. This CDR3 region has 14 residues. Per the germline V gene, CDR1 is SGHTS and CDR2 is YDEGEE. The CDR3 nucleotides read TGTGCCAGCAGGGGTTGGGCTAGCAATCAGCCCCAGCATTTT. Protein product: CASRGWASNQPQHF.

This clone was recorded once. This chain joins TRBV2 and TRBJ2-5, with D hard to call. The J call is uncertain, as TRBJ2-7 better fits the DNA end. The V gene's germline CDR1 is SNHLY and CDR2 FYNNEI. The CDR3 sequence is 12 residues long. The CDR3 region is CASRRDPSEQYF. The CDR3 DNA reads TGTGCCAGCAGGAGAGACCCCAGCGAGCAGTACTTC.

The V and J genes are TRBV9 and TRBJ1-2, with D hard to call. Trimming removed 0 bases from V and 5 bases from J, with 8 bases in between. Germline values: CDR1 SGDLS, CDR2 YYNGEE. The CDR3 is made up of 13 amino acids. The DNA for the CDR3 is TGTGCCAGCAGCGTAGCTCGGGGTTATGGCTACACCTTC. Translation: CASSVARGYGYTF.

The chain couples TRBV6-1 to TRBJ1-5, with 10 bases identical to TRBD1. The J segment lost 4 bases and the V segment lost 6 bases, leaving 3 bases of the junction unmatched. This CDR3 is 14 amino acids long. CDR1 is MNHNS and CDR2 is SASEGT in the germline V gene. The CDR3 nucleotides read TGTGCCAGCAGATGGACAGGGGGTAATCAGCCCCAGCATTTT. This codes for CASRWTGGNQPQHF.

Regarding this clone: This same CDR3 is encoded by further DNA sequences in the sample. V is TRBV19 and J is TRBJ1-1; D call uncertain. This CDR3 comprises 13 residues. Germline V gene sequence: CDR1 LNHDA, CDR2 SQIVND (reference sequence). Trimming removed 3 bases at V and 1 base at J, with 6 bases between. The CDR3 here is CASSISGNTEAFF. The CDR3 nucleotides are TGTGCCAGTAGTATTTCGGGGAACACTGAAGCTTTCTTT.

V and J are TRBV15 and TRBJ1-1; TRBD1 matches at 9 bases. The CDR3 loop spans 17 amino acids. CDR1 is LNHNV and CDR2 is YYDKDF in the germline V gene (reference sequence). Losses at the gene ends were 1 base for V and 1 base for J; bases not matched to a gene: 7. This CDR3 is CATSRGGQGAWNTEAFF. In nucleotides, the CDR3 is TGTGCCACCAGCAGAGGGGGACAGGGTGCATGGAACACTGAAGCTTTCTTT.

In this sample, this clone turned up once. This CDR3 is CASRSDRALSYTF. CDR3 coding DNA: TGTGCCAGCAGGAGTGACAGGGCCCTGAGCTACACCTTC. The rearrangement links TRBV28 to TRBJ1-2, with 7 bases lining up with TRBD1. V was pared by 6 bases and J by 9 bases, with 10 bases of the junction left unmatched. This CDR3 is built from 13 residues. The germline CDR1 and CDR2 sequences are MDHEN and SYDVKM.

The sample holds a few counts of this clone. This rearrangement joins TRBV4-1 to TRBJ1-3; TRBD1 matches at 7 bases. Germline V gene data show CDR1 as MGHRA and CDR2 as YSYEKL. The CDR3 has 15 residues. Unmatched junction bases numbered 9, after V lost 6 bases and J lost 4 bases. CDR3 sequence reads: CASSVAGTEGNTIYF. The CDR3 coding sequence is TGCGCCAGCAGTGTGGCCGGGACAGAAGGAAACACCATATATTTT.